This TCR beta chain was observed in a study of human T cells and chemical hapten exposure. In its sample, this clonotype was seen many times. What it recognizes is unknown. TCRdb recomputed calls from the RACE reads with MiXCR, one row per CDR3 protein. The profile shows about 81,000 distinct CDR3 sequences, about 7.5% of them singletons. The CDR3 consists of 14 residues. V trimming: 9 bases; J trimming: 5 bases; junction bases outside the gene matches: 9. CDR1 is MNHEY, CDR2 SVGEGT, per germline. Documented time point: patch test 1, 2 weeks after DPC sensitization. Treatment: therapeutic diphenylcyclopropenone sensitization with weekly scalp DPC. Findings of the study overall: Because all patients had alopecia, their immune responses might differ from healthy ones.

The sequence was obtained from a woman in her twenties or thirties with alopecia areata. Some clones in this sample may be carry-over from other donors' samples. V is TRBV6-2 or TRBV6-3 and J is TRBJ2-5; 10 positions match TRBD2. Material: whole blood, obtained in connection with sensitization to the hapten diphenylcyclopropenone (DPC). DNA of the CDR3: TGTGCCAGTCGTCAGCGGGGGGGCGGCGAGACCCAGTACTTC. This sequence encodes CASRQRGGGETQYF.